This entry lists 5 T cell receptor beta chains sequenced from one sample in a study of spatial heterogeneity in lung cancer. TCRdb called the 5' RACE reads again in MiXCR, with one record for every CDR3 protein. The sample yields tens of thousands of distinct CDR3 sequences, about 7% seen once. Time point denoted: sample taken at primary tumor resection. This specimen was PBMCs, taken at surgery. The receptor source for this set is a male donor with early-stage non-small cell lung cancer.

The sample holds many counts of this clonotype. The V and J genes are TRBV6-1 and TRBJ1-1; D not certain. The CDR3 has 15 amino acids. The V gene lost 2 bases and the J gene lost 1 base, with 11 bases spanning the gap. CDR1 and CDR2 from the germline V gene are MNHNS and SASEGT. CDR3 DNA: TGTGCCAGCAGTGAAAGTCGACGGACGAACACTGAAGCTTTCTTT. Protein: CASSESRRTNTEAFF.

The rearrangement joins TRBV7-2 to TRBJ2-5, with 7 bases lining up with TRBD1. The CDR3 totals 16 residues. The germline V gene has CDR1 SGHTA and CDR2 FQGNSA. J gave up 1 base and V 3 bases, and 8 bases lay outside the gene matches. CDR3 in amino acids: CASSFRTGCFQETQYF. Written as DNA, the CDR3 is TGTGCCAGCAGCTTCCGGACAGGATGTTTCCAAGAGACCCAGTACTTC.

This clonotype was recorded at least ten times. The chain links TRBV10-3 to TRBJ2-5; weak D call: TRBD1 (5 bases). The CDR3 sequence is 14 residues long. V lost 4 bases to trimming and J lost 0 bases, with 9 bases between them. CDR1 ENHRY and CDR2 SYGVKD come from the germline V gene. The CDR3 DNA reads TGTGCCATCAGTGCCAGACAGAACCAAGAGACCCAGTACTTC. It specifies CAISARQNQETQYF.

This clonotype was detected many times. The CDR3, as DNA: TGTGCCAGTAGTATAGGGATACGGGGCTACGAGGAGACCCAGTACTTC. Its translation: CASSIGIRGYEETQYF. This chain connects TRBV19 to TRBJ2-5; the D gene could be TRBD1 or TRBD2 (5 bases each). The length of the CDR3 is 16 residues. In germline, CDR1 is LNHDA, CDR2 SQIVND (reference sequence). The V and J ends lost 1 base and 5 bases respectively, with 17 bases between them.

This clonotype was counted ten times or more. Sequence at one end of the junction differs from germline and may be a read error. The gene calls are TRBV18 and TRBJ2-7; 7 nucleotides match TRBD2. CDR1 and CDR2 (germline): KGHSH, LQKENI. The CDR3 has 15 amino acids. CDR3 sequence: CASSPQSSGSYEQYF. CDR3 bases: TGTGCCAGCTCCCCACAATCTAGCGGTTCCTACGAGCAGTACTTC.